A single sample is the source of the 13 T cell receptor beta chains below, sequenced in a study of blood T cell repertoires in COVID-19. Sequencing used immunoSEQ multiplex PCR; TCRdb keeps in-frame clones, though not all of them. The data contain 70,000 to 95,000 clones, under 80% of them singletons. The sequenced sample consisted of peripheral blood. The receptors here all came from a man aged 55 to 69 with COVID-19, enrolled during active disease.

The chain joins TRBV27 to TRBJ2-7, with 10 nucleotides matching TRBD1. This CDR3 region has 14 residues. Unmatched junction bases numbered 11, after V lost 10 bases and J lost 5 bases. Germline V lookup: CDR1 MNHEY, CDR2 SMNVEV (reference sequence). The CDR3 DNA reads as TGTGCCACGACCCCCGGGACAGGGGTCCACGAGCAGTACTTC. Translating gives CATTPGTGVHEQYF.

The rearrangement uses TRBV21-1 and TRBJ2-1; TRBD2 is taken as the D call from the table, unchecked against the DNA. TRBV21-1 is recorded as a pseudogene. This CDR3 is 19 amino acids long. The chain's CDR3 is CASSKAGTSGGGTYNEQFF. CDR3 sequence (DNA): TGTGCCAGCAGCAAAGCCGGGACTAGCGGGGGGGGGACCTACAATGAGCAGTTCTTC.

DNA for the CDR3: TGTGCCAGTAGTATAGAGCGGGGCTCGTCGGGCGGGGAGCTGTTTTTT. Residues: CASSIERGSSGGELFF. The chain combines TRBV19 with TRBJ2-2; tentatively, D is TRBD2 (6 bases). The CDR3 length is 16 residues. Germline V gives CDR1 LNHDA, CDR2 SQIVND (reference sequence). V lost 0 bases, J lost 7 bases, and 15 bases lay in between.

This sequence joins TRBV3-1 (or the pseudogene TRBV3-2) and TRBJ1-2; 8 nucleotides match TRBD1. Germline lookup yields CDR1 LGHDT and CDR2 YNNKEL (reference sequence). The length of the CDR3 is 14 residues. Losses at the gene ends were 6 bases for V and 8 bases for J; bases not matched to a gene: 11. The DNA for the CDR3 is TGTGCCAGCAGGCCACCGGGACAGGTCGGCGGCTACACCTTC. As protein: CASRPPGQVGGYTF.

The chain joins TRBV6-5 to TRBJ2-1, with a possible D match to TRBD2 (5 bases). This CDR3 spans 15 amino acids. Germline-derived CDR1 and CDR2 are MNHEY and SVGAGI. V was pared by 2 bases and J by 0 bases, with 8 bases between. CDR3 in amino acids: CASSYEGPSYNEQFF. DNA for the CDR3: TGTGCCAGCAGTTACGAGGGTCCCTCCTACAATGAGCAGTTCTTC.

This clone was seen a handful of times. The rearrangement joins TRBV2 to TRBJ2-3, with 9 bases lining up with TRBD1. The CDR3 length is 15 residues. Germline assignment: CDR1 SNHLY and CDR2 FYNNEI. Germline trimming cut 6 bases from V and 2 bases from J; bases unmatched to any gene: 6. Written as DNA, the CDR3 is TGTGCCAGCAGCGTAGGGACAGGGACCACAGATACGCAGTATTTT. Protein product: CASSVGTGTTDTQYF. The whole variable domain, filled in from reference TRBV2 and TRBJ2-3, reads EPEVTQTPSHQVTQMGQEVILRCVPISNHLYFYWYRQILGQKVEFLVSFYNNEISEKSEIFDDQFSVERPDGSNFTLKIRSTKLEDSAMYFCASSVGTGTTDTQYFGPGTRLTVL.

The V and J genes are TRBV11-3 and TRBJ2-7; 7 positions match TRBD1. The CDR3 totals 15 residues. With V trimmed by 0 bases and J by 2 bases, 4 bases remained unmatched. From germline, CDR1 is SGHNT and CDR2 YENEEA. CDR3 protein: CASSLEGGETYEQYF. The CDR3 DNA reads as TGTGCCAGCAGCTTAGAAGGGGGCGAGACCTACGAGCAGTACTTC.

The gene calls are TRBV3-1 (or the pseudogene TRBV3-2) and TRBJ2-3, with 12 positions matching TRBD2. The CDR3 extends over 16 amino acids. With V trimmed by 4 bases and J by 4 bases, 6 bases remained unmatched. The germline gives CDR1 LGHDT, CDR2 YNNKEL (reference sequence). The CDR3 nucleotides read TGTGCCAGCAGCCTTAGGACTAGCGGGACCCCAGATACGCAGTATTTT. As protein: CASSLRTSGTPDTQYF.

This chain joins TRBV9 and TRBJ1-1; 9 bases match TRBD1. The germline gives CDR1 SGDLS, CDR2 YYNGEE. CDR3 length: 15 residues. V shed 0 bases and J 2 bases; nucleotides not matched to a gene: 2. CDR3 nucleotide sequence: TGTGCCAGCAGCGTAGCGACAGGGGGAAACACTGAAGCTTTCTTT. Translation gives CASSVATGGNTEAFF.

This chain uses TRBV7-3 with TRBJ2-3, with no clear D. Trimming left V 1 base short and J 4 bases short, with 12 bases between. CDR1 is SGHTA, CDR2 FQGTGA, per germline. The CDR3 has 15 amino acids. The CDR3 DNA sequence: TGTGCCAGCAGCTTAATCCTCCTGGGCCCAGATACGCAGTATTTT. This gives the protein CASSLILLGPDTQYF.

The chain uses TRBV6-4 and TRBJ2-2, with a possible D match to TRBD1 (5 bases). V lost 6 bases, J lost 0 bases, and 14 bases lay in between. This CDR3 contains 16 residues. Germline CDR1 is MRHNA and CDR2 is SNTAGT. Here the CDR3 DNA reads TGTGCCAGCAGCGATGAGAGGACAACGAACACCGGGGAGCTGTTTTTT. Protein: CASSDERTTNTGELFF.

CDR3 nucleotide sequence: TGTGCCAGCAGCTATGACAGGCAAGCCTACGAGCAGTACTTC. Translated, it gives CASSYDRQAYEQYF. V usage is TRBV7-9 and J usage is TRBJ2-7; tentative D call: TRBD1 (6 bases). The CDR3 contains 14 residues. Germline CDR1 is SEHNR and CDR2 is FQNEAQ (reference sequence). V shed 4 bases and J shed 2 bases, with 12 bases lying between them.

The chain is built from TRBV6-1 and TRBJ2-1; 13 bases agree with TRBD2. The V segment lost 4 bases and the J segment 4 bases; nucleotides outside the gene matches: 7. CDR3 size: 17 residues. CDR1 is MNHNS, CDR2 SASEGT, per germline. CDR3 sequence reads: CASSGLAGGSIYNEQFF. In DNA, the CDR3 is TGTGCCAGCAGTGGACTAGCGGGGGGCTCGATTTACAATGAGCAGTTCTTC.